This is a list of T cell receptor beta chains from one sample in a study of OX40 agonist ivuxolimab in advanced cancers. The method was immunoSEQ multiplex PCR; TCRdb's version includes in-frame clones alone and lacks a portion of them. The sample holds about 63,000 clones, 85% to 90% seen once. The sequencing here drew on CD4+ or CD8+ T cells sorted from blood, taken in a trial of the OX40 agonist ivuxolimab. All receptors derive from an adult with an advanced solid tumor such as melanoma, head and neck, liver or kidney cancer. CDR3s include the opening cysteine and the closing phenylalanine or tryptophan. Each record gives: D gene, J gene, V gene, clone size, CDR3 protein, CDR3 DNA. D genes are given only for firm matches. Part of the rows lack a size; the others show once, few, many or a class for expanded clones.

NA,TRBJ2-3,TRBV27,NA,CASSLVAVPSTDTQYF,TGTGCCAGCAGCCTGGTCGCGGTACCAAGCACAGATACGCAGTATTTT
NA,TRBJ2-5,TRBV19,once,CASNAGTGETQYF,TGTGCCAGTAATGCGGGAACCGGGGAGACCCAGTACTTC
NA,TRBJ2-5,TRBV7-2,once,CASSPNAGGQETQYF,TGTGCCAGCAGCCCCAACGCTGGGGGCCAAGAGACCCAGTACTTC
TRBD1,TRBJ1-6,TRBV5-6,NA,CASSLITGGSIFRNSPLHF,TGTGCCAGCAGCTTGATAACAGGGGGCTCAATCTTTCGTAATTCACCCCTCCACTTT
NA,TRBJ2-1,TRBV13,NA,CASSPGGGHPYNEQFF,TGTGCCAGCAGCCCGGGCGGGGGCCACCCCTACAATGAGCAGTTCTTC
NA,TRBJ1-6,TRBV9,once,CASSFRPLESPLHF,TGTGCCAGCAGCTTCCGACCACTGGAGTCACCCCTCCACTTT
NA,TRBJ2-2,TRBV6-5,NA,CASSRINGELFF,TGTGCCAGCAGTCGTATTAACGGGGAGCTGTTTTTT
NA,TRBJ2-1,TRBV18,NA,CASSPPDPGSEQFF,TGTGCCAGCTCACCCCCGGACCCCGGAAGTGAGCAGTTCTTC
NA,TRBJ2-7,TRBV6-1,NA,CASSPRGGREQYF,TGTGCCAGCAGTCCCAGAGGGGGACGGGAGCAGTACTTC
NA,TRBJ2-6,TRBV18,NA,CASSPSRDGRVNVLTF,TGTGCCAGCTCACCGTCCCGGGACGGGCGGGTCAACGTCCTGACTTTC
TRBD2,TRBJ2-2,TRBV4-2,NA,CASSQDPLAGGVDKLFF,TGTGCCAGCAGCCAAGATCCCCTAGCGGGGGGGGTGGATAAGCTGTTTTTT
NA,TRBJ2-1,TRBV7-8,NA,CASSPPGAGLDNEQFF,TGTGCCAGCAGCCCACCCGGGGCAGGCCTAGACAATGAGCAGTTCTTC
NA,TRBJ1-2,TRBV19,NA,CASSINAVLNYGYTF,TGTGCCAGTAGTATCAACGCAGTCCTAAACTATGGCTACACCTTC
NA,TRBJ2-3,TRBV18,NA,CASSPSRGFTDTQYF,TGTGCCAGCTCACCCTCCAGGGGATTCACAGATACGCAGTATTTT
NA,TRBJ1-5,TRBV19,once,CASNWMGQPQHF,TGTGCCAGTAACTGGATGGGGCAGCCCCAGCATTTT
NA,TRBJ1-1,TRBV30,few,CAWREHYTEAFF,TGTGCCTGGAGGGAGCACTACACTGAAGCTTTCTTT
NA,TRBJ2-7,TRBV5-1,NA,CAPPLGHYEQYF,TGCGCCCCCCCCCTAGGGCACTACGAGCAGTACTTC
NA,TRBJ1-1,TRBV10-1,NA,CASSADGLMNTEAFF,TGCGCCAGCAGTGCAGACGGATTGATGAACACTGAAGCTTTCTTT
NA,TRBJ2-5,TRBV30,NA,CAWSRPGGRETQYF,TGTGCCTGGAGTCGACCAGGGGGGAGGGAGACCCAGTACTTC
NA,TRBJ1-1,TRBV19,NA,CASSIIPVGGSPQTTSFF,TGTGCCAGTAGTATTATCCCTGTGGGGGGAAGCCCACAAACAACTTCTTTCTTT
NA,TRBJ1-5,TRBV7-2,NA,CASSPERLGPQHF,TGTGCCAGCAGCCCCGAACGCCTTGGGCCCCAGCATTTT
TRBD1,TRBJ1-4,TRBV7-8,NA,CASSLGQGRDEKLFF,TGTGCCAGCAGCTTGGGACAGGGGAGGGATGAAAAACTGTTTTTT
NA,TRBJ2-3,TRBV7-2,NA,CASSLEGYPSTDTQYF,TGTGCCAGCAGCTTAGAAGGCTACCCGAGCACAGATACGCAGTATTTT
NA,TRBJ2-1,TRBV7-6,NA,CASSPTISGNEQFF,TGTGCCAGCAGCCCCACAATATCCGGGAATGAGCAGTTCTTC
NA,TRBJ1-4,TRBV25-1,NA,CASSDRGTDEKLFF,TGTGCCAGCAGTGATCGGGGGACGGATGAAAAACTGTTTTTT
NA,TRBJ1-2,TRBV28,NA,CASSLWTGDLGYGYTF,TGTGCCAGCAGTTTATGGACGGGAGATCTCGGCTATGGCTACACCTTC
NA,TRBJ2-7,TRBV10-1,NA,CANPGRPLSYEQYF,TGCGCCAACCCGGGACGGCCATTATCCTACGAGCAGTACTTC
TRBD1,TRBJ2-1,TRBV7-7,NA,CASSLTGTGENEQFF,TGTGCTAGCAGCTTAACTGGGACAGGGGAGAATGAGCAGTTCTTC
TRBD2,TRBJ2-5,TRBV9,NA,CASSSSGRALETQYF,TGTGCCAGCAGCTCCAGCGGGAGGGCCCTGGAGACCCAGTACTTC
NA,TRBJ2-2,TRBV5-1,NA,CASSAERVTGELFF,TGCGCCAGCAGCGCCGAAAGGGTCACCGGGGAGCTGTTTTTT
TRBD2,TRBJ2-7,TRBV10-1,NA,CASSPSGRIHEQYF,TGCGCCAGCAGCCCTAGCGGGAGAATCCACGAGCAGTACTTC
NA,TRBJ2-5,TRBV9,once,CASSVEGGQTQYF,TGTGCCAGCAGCGTAGAGGGGGGCCAGACCCAGTACTTC
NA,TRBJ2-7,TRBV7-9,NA,CASSSESYEQYF,TGTGCCAGCAGCTCAGAGTCCTACGAGCAGTACTTC
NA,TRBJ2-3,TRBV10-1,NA,CASSERAGDFADTQYF,TGCGCCAGCAGTGAGCGGGCAGGGGACTTCGCAGATACGCAGTATTTT
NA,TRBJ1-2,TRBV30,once,CAWSAGFGYGYTF,TGTGCCTGGAGTGCAGGGTTCGGCTATGGCTACACCTTC
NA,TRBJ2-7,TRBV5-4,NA,CASSPEIGYGYEQYF,TGTGCCAGCAGCCCGGAGATTGGGTACGGCTACGAGCAGTACTTC
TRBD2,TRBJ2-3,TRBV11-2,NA,CASSLNSGRAFRTDTQYF,TGTGCCAGCAGCCTCAATAGCGGGAGGGCCTTTCGCACAGATACGCAGTATTTT
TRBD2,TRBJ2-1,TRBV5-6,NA,CASSRYLGTTYNEQFF,TGTGCCAGCAGCCGTTACTTGGGGACTACCTACAATGAGCAGTTCTTC
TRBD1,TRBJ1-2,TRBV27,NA,CASSRTGQRETNYGYTF,TGTGCCAGCAGCCGAACGGGACAGAGGGAAACTAACTATGGCTACACCTTC
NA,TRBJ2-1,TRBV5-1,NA,CASSSDVSYNEQFF,TGCGCCAGCAGCTCGGACGTATCCTACAATGAGCAGTTCTTC
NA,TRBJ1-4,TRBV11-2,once,CASSLGAVWTNEKLFF,TGTGCCAGCAGCTTAGGGGCGGTATGGACTAATGAAAAACTGTTTTTT
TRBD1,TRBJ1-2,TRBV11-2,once,CASSLSGTGDSRGYTF,TGTGCCAGCAGCTTATCCGGGACAGGGGATAGTCGTGGCTACACCTTC
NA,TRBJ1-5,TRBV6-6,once,CASSYLEDQPQHF,TGTGCCAGCAGTTACTTAGAGGATCAGCCCCAGCATTTT
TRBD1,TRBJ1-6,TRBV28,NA,CATGQGAGPLHF,TGTGCCACAGGACAGGGGGCGGGACCCCTCCACTTT
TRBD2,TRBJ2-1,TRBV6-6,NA,CASRSTSGRVNEQFF,TGTGCCAGCAGGTCGACTAGCGGGAGAGTCAATGAGCAGTTCTTC
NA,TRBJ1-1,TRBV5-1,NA,CASSTMVGDGFEAFF,TGCGCCAGCAGCACGATGGTGGGGGACGGTTTTGAAGCTTTCTTT
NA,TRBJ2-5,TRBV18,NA,CASSLQETQYF,TGTGCCAGCTCCCTTCAAGAGACCCAGTACTTC
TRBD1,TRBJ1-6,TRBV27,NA,CASSLQWTGSGSPLHF,TGTGCCAGCAGTTTACAATGGACAGGGAGCGGTTCACCCCTCCACTTT
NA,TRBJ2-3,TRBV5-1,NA,CASSFTTGLSTDTQYF,TGCGCCAGCAGCTTCACCACAGGGCTTAGCACAGATACGCAGTATTTT
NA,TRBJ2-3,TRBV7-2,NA,CASSLGGVSTDTQYF,TGTGCCAGCAGCTTAGGCGGGGTAAGCACAGATACGCAGTATTTT
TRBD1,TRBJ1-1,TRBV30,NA,CAWRSQGAGGVSEAFF,TGTGCCTGGAGAAGTCAGGGGGCGGGGGGTGTGAGTGAAGCTTTCTTT
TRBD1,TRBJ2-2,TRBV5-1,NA,CASSLTGGASGELFF,TGCGCCAGCAGCTTGACAGGGGGCGCTTCCGGGGAGCTGTTTTTT